A selection of T cell receptor beta chains follows, all from one sample in a study of blood T cell repertoires in COVID-19. Repertoires were generated with immunoSEQ multiplex PCR, while TCRdb's copy carries only in-frame clones and drops some. The sample contains around 180,000 clones, 74% of which appear only once. Specimen: peripheral blood. These receptors were taken from a woman older than 75 with acute or convalescent COVID-19. CDR3s include the opening cysteine and the closing phenylalanine or tryptophan. The D gene is left open where the match is weak.

V	D	J	CDR3
TRBV28	TRBD2	TRBJ2-2	CASHGGMNTGELFF
TRBV19	NA	TRBJ2-5	CASSTPGPQETQYF
TRBV30	NA	TRBJ2-6	CAWRASGANVLTF
TRBV19	TRBD1	TRBJ1-1	CASSIIQGGTEAFF
TRBV3-1/TRBV3-2	NA	TRBJ1-5	CASSQGTGVSNQPQHF
TRBV14	TRBD2	TRBJ2-1	CASSQGEGGRKEFF
TRBV29-1	TRBD1	TRBJ2-1	CSGDRNVNEQFF
TRBV3-1/TRBV3-2	TRBD2	TRBJ2-7	CASSPGLAEAYEQYF
TRBV11-3	NA	TRBJ2-1	CASSDFVASGTGSYNEQFF
TRBV27	TRBD2	TRBJ2-3	CASSPLLAGGTDTQYF
TRBV9	TRBD2	TRBJ2-3	CASSVSGRPSTDTQYF
TRBV3-1/TRBV3-2	NA	TRBJ1-2	CASSQANQGSGYTF
TRBV10-2	TRBD2	TRBJ2-7	CASSGGGVWEQYF
TRBV3-1/TRBV3-2	NA	TRBJ1-6	CASSQATQGPSSYNSPLHF
TRBV5-4	NA	TRBJ2-3	CASTLRVGDTQYF
TRBV5-1	TRBD2	TRBJ2-7	CASSLELAGSYEQYF
TRBV2	NA	TRBJ1-1	CASSPQGNTEAFF
TRBV27	NA	TRBJ2-5	CASSLRLGKETQYF
TRBV12-3/TRBV12-4	NA	TRBJ1-1	CASSGDRNTEAFF
TRBV6-2/TRBV6-3	NA	TRBJ2-3	CASSLPGVSTDTQYF
TRBV7-8	TRBD2	TRBJ2-1	CASSLLRTSFGEQFF
TRBV10-3	NA	TRBJ1-2	CAISELRGYTF
TRBV19	TRBD1	TRBJ2-5	CASRNDAGTGGPRTQYF
TRBV27	NA	TRBJ2-5	CASSLSVEETQYF
TRBV19	NA	TRBJ1-5	CASSSQQGLQPQHF
TRBV5-6	NA	TRBJ2-7	CASSGIAAYEQYF
TRBV18	TRBD2	TRBJ2-5	CASSPDRLAGGLETQYF
TRBV29-1	NA	TRBJ1-1	CSVEEGGTEAFF
TRBV28	TRBD1	TRBJ1-5	CASSYPGTGSVRPQHF
TRBV5-1	TRBD2	TRBJ2-1	CASSLGSSGRAREQFF
TRBV3-1/TRBV3-2	TRBD1	TRBJ1-1	CASSRNRGEVTEAFF
TRBV10-2	NA	TRBJ1-4	CASTPRGGEGEKLFF
TRBV2	NA	TRBJ1-1	CASRGTSFMNTEAFF
TRBV6-5	NA	TRBJ2-3	CASSHTDTQYF
TRBV19	NA	TRBJ1-2	CASTAQGTYGYTF
TRBV5-5	NA	TRBJ2-3	CASSLRQGGPDTQYF
TRBV30	NA	TRBJ1-2	CAWSLGHPYGYTF
TRBV7-6	NA	TRBJ1-5	CASSLVGGLNQPQHF
TRBV4-2	TRBD2	TRBJ2-1	CASSPLALPYNEQFF
TRBV7-9	TRBD2	TRBJ2-1	CASSLYLTSGIYNEQFF
TRBV11-2	TRBD1	TRBJ2-2	CASSSVQGIGGELFF
TRBV29-1	NA	TRBJ2-2	CSETDRNTGELFF
TRBV3-1/TRBV3-2	NA	TRBJ1-1	CASSQDYSGDTEAFF
TRBV14	NA	TRBJ2-3	CASQRRAGSTDTQYF
TRBV2	TRBD2	TRBJ2-5	CASRLAEETQYF